These 30 T cell receptor beta chains came from one sample sequenced in a study of Graves' ophthalmopathy and Graves' hyperthyroidism. Beta-chain TCR CDR3 regions were amplified from RNA transcripts. Second-round multiplex PCR came after a first-round RT-PCR that employed HTBI primers. TCRdb reprocessed the multiplex PCR reads via MiXCR and lists one record per CDR3 protein. Here the sample spans 150,000 or so distinct CDR3 sequences, around two fifths being singletons. Sample: peripheral blood. The receptors originated from a woman aged 40 to 50 with Graves' ophthalmopathy.

This clonotype was picked up a small number of times. The rearrangement links TRBV20-1 to TRBJ2-7, with 10 positions matching TRBD1. The CDR3 spans 14 residues. Losses at the gene ends were 5 bases for V and 3 bases for J; bases not matched to a gene: 7. The germline V gene encodes CDR1 DFQATT and CDR2 SNEGSKA (reference sequence). In DNA, the CDR3 is TGCAGTGCTCACGGGACAGGGGCGAGCTACGAGCAGTACTTC. Protein product: CSAHGTGASYEQYF.

With respect to this clonotype: An end of the junction differs from the germline gene, which may be a read error. CDR3 region: CASRRLGTGQGLF. CDR3 in DNA: TGTGCCAGCAGACGACTTGGAACCGGACAGGGTCTCTTC. The chain carries TRBV7-2 and TRBJ2-5; TRBD1 matches at 8 bases. Germline CDR1 and CDR2: SGHTA and FQGNSA. The CDR3 spans 13 residues.

The CDR3 DNA reads as TGTGCCAGCAGCTTCCAAAGGAACACTGAAGCTTTCTTT. It yields the protein CASSFQRNTEAFF. The V gene is TRBV7-3, the J gene TRBJ1-1; no firm D call. Trimming left V 3 bases short and J 1 base short, with 6 bases between. The CDR3 is 13 amino acids. Germline CDR1 and CDR2: SGHTA and FQGTGA.

This clonotype was counted at least ten times. The conserved final phenylalanine or tryptophan is absent from the CDR3, which likely points to a read error. The chain uses TRBV5-6 and TRBJ1-2; 7 bases fit TRBD1. CDR3 length: 15 amino acids. Germline V gene lookup returns CDR1 SGHDT and CDR2 YYEEEE. Trimming removed 3 bases from V and 4 bases from J; junction bases left unmatched: 9. In DNA, the CDR3 is TGTGCCAGCAGCTCTGACAGGGAAGGGCTCTATGGCTACACCTCC. This codes for CASSSDREGLYGYTS.

This clonotype was observed at least ten times. The chain combines TRBV12-3 or TRBV12-4 with TRBJ1-1, with TRBD1 as a possible D gene (6 bases). The CDR3 has 13 amino acids. The germline V and J ends were trimmed by 3 bases and 4 bases, with 9 bases remaining between them. The CDR3 nucleotides are TGTGCCAGCAGTTTGGGACAAGGCACTGAAGCTTTCTTT. Its protein is CASSLGQGTEAFF.

The sample holds many counts of this clonotype. CDR3 sequence (DNA): TGTGCCAGCAGTTTGGGGGGTTTTCAGCCCCAGCATTTT. Translated, it gives CASSLGGFQPQHF. The chain couples TRBV12-3 or TRBV12-4 to TRBJ1-5; possible D gene TRBD1, 5 bases. This CDR3 has 13 residues. Trimming shortened V by 3 bases and J by 6 bases, and 9 bases separated the two germline ends.

This clonotype has at least ten counts. The chain is built from TRBV7-9 and TRBJ2-5, with 10 bases identical to TRBD2. Germline V lookup: CDR1 SEHNR, CDR2 FQNEAQ (reference sequence). The CDR3 has 13 amino acids. The trim removed 11 bases at V and 4 bases at J, leaving 7 bases unmatched. The CDR3 DNA sequence: TGTGCCGGGTCTAGCGGGAGAGGAGAGACCCAGTACTTC. Its protein product is CAGSSGRGETQYF. Supplemented by reference TRBV7-9 and TRBJ2-5, the full variable domain reads DTGVSQNPRHKITKRGQNVTFRCDPISEHNRLYWYRQTLGQGPEFLTYFQNEAQLEKSRLLSDRFSAERPKGSFSTLEIQRTEQGDSAMYLCAGSSGRGETQYFGPGTRLLVL.

This clonotype has ten or more counts. V and J are TRBV14 and TRBJ2-5; TRBD1 aligns across 7 bases. The CDR3 is 14 residues long. Germline V lookup: CDR1 SGHDN, CDR2 FVKESK. Trimming at V came to 6 bases and at J to 3 bases, leaving 7 bases not matched to a gene. The CDR3 here is CASSRQGGEETQYF. CDR3 bases: TGTGCCAGCAGTAGACAGGGCGGTGAAGAGACCCAGTACTTC.

A word on this clonotype: One end of the junction is discordant with germline, which a read error may explain. The rearrangement joins TRBV12-3 or TRBV12-4 to TRBJ1-2; D gene uncertain. This CDR3 contains 13 residues. In DNA form, the CDR3 reads TGTGCCAGCAGTTTACGAGGGAACTCTGGCTACACCTTC. Protein: CASSLRGNSGYTF.

This clonotype came up many times. The V and J genes are TRBV12-3 or TRBV12-4 and TRBJ2-7; possible D gene TRBD1, 5 bases. This CDR3 spans 13 amino acids. V was trimmed by 7 bases and J by 2 bases, leaving 12 bases between them. The CDR3 loop is CASTRGATYEQYF. The CDR3 bases are TGTGCCAGCACCCGTGGGGCTACCTACGAGCAGTACTTC.

The chain has TRBV28 and TRBJ2-7, with D perhaps matching TRBD1 or TRBD2 (5 bases each). Trimming removed 5 bases at V and 1 base at J, with 12 bases between. The CDR3 sequence is 14 residues long. Germline assignment: CDR1 MDHEN and CDR2 SYDVKM. This CDR3 is CASSPPGRSYEQYF. In nucleotides, the CDR3 is TGTGCCAGCAGTCCACCGGGACGGTCCTACGAGCAGTACTTC.

This clonotype was picked up many times. The CDR3 here is CASRVERDSHYGYTF. Here the CDR3 DNA reads TGTGCCAGCAGGGTCGAACGGGACAGCCACTATGGCTACACCTTC. The V gene is TRBV2, the J gene TRBJ1-2; 7 bases are a match to TRBD1. Germline lookup yields CDR1 SNHLY and CDR2 FYNNEI. Losses at the gene ends were 6 bases for V and 3 bases for J; bases not matched to a gene: 10. This CDR3 has 15 amino acids.

Many counts were recorded for this clonotype. The chain links TRBV6-2 or TRBV6-3 to TRBJ2-2; no firm D call. The CDR3 loop spans 12 amino acids. Germline V lookup: CDR1 MNHEY, CDR2 SVGEGT. V lost 8 bases, J lost 5 bases, and 9 bases lay in between. CDR3 protein: CASGRNTGELFF. In DNA form, the CDR3 reads TGTGCCAGCGGACGTAATACCGGGGAGCTGTTTTTT.

This clonotype was detected many times. The chain carries TRBV6-5 and TRBJ1-1; 7 bases agree with TRBD1. Germline V gene lookup returns CDR1 MNHEY and CDR2 SVGAGI. With V trimmed by 5 bases and J by 1 base, 4 bases remained unmatched. There are 14 residues in the CDR3. The CDR3 spells CASSLQGTNTEAFF. The CDR3 nucleotides read TGTGCCAGCAGTCTACAGGGGACGAACACTGAAGCTTTCTTT.

V gene TRBV28 combines with J gene TRBJ2-5; D ambiguous. In germline, CDR1 is MDHEN, CDR2 SYDVKM. The CDR3 consists of 13 residues. The ends were cut back, 2 bases at V and 5 bases at J, with 9 bases in the middle. The CDR3 DNA reads as TGTGCCAGCAGTTTAAGTCCGTGGGAGACCCAGTACTTC. Protein: CASSLSPWETQYF.

In its sample, this clonotype was seen many times. This chain uses TRBV12-3 or TRBV12-4 with TRBJ2-7; 8 bases map to TRBD1. This CDR3 is built from 13 residues. V trimming: 8 bases; J trimming: 4 bases; junction bases outside the gene matches: 7. As DNA, the CDR3 is TGTGCCAGCGGTAGACAGGGGCCTTACGAGCAGTACTTC. Translating it yields CASGRQGPYEQYF.

This clonotype was picked up a small number of times. The J gene is TRBJ2-5, the V gene TRBV20-1, with D uncertain. The germline V gene encodes CDR1 DFQATT and CDR2 SNEGSKA (reference sequence). The CDR3 contains 15 residues. The germline V and J ends were trimmed by 1 base and 2 bases, with 14 bases remaining between them. The DNA for the CDR3 is TGCAGTGCTAGAGCTAGTCGGCTGGGGCAAGAGACCCAGTACTTC. Protein: CSARASRLGQETQYF.

This clonotype was counted a single time. The chain employs TRBV6-1 and TRBJ1-2, with no clear D. Germline lookup yields CDR1 MNHNS and CDR2 SASEGT. The CDR3 has 17 amino acids. The ends were cut back, 6 bases at V and 4 bases at J, with 24 bases in the middle. The CDR3 DNA reads as TGTGCCAGCAGCCCCCCGGTGGCGTCGGGTTTGGGCTATGGCTACACCTTC. Translation: CASSPPVASGLGYGYTF.

In its sample, this clonotype was seen many times. V gene TRBV6-5 combines with J gene TRBJ1-2; maybe TRBD1 (6 bases). Trimming shortened V by 6 bases and J by 5 bases, and 16 bases separated the two germline ends. CDR3 length equals 14 residues. Germline loops: CDR1 MNHEY, CDR2 SVGAGI. The CDR3 DNA follows: TGTGCCAGCAGCACAGGTGGACAGCTTTATGGCTACACCTTC. Its translation: CASSTGGQLYGYTF.

This clonotype was counted only a few times. CDR3 in amino acids: CASGLRPGAEETQYF. CDR3 in DNA: TGTGCTAGTGGTTTGCGCCCCGGGGCTGAAGAGACCCAGTACTTC. The chain combines TRBV12-5 with TRBJ2-5; either TRBD1 or TRBD2 may supply D (5 bases each). Germline values: CDR1 LGHNT, CDR2 FRNRAP. CDR3 length: 15 residues. Trimming stripped 2 bases from V and 3 bases from J, with 13 bases between.

This clonotype was recorded at least ten times. This chain uses TRBV11-2 with TRBJ2-2; tentatively, D is TRBD2 (6 bases). The CDR3 is 18 amino acids. V dropped 5 bases and J dropped 0 bases, with 19 bases sitting between them. Germline V CDR1 and CDR2: SGHAT, FQNNGV. The CDR3 coding sequence is TGTGCCAGCAGCCCGCGGGGCACAACCTCCGCGAACACCGGGGAGCTGTTTTTT. It encodes CASSPRGTTSANTGELFF.

This clonotype has ten or more counts. The chain joins TRBV20-1 to TRBJ2-4, with D tentatively TRBD1 (6 bases). Germline CDR1 and CDR2: DFQATT and SNEGSKA (reference sequence). The CDR3 is 11 amino acids. V dropped 3 bases and J dropped 9 bases, with 9 bases sitting between them. CDR3 sequence: CSASEGVIQYF. The CDR3 coding sequence is TGCAGTGCTAGTGAGGGGGTCATTCAGTACTTC.

A few counts support this clonotype. This chain connects TRBV25-1 to TRBJ2-5; TRBD2 matches at 9 bases. With V trimmed by 2 bases and J by 2 bases, 3 bases remained unmatched. CDR3 length equals 15 residues. Germline V gives CDR1 MGHDK, CDR2 SYGVNS. The CDR3 loop reads CASSEPTSGQETQYF. In DNA, the CDR3 is TGTGCCAGCAGTGAACCGACTAGCGGACAAGAGACCCAGTACTTC.

This clonotype was counted at least ten times. The rearrangement uses TRBV4-1 and TRBJ1-1, with 7 bases aligning to TRBD1. CDR1 MGHRA and CDR2 YSYEKL come from the germline V gene. CDR3 length: 15 residues. With V trimmed by 5 bases and J by 1 base, 7 bases remained unmatched. DNA of the CDR3: TGCGCCAGCAGCGCCCGGACAGGAGAGAACACTGAAGCTTTCTTT. This sequence encodes CASSARTGENTEAFF.

This clonotype appeared many times. The gene calls are TRBV7-8 and TRBJ2-5; TRBD2 matches at 11 bases. The germline CDR1 and CDR2 sequences are SGHVS and FQNEAQ. V dropped 1 base and J dropped 5; count of bases not matched to a gene: 9. The CDR3 is 17 amino acids. The CDR3 loop is CASSLGLTSGSWETQYF. As DNA, the CDR3 is TGTGCCAGCAGCTTAGGGCTTACTAGCGGGAGTTGGGAGACCCAGTACTTC.

This chain joins TRBV6-4 and TRBJ2-5; unclear D gene. The V end was cut by 5 bases, the J end by 5 bases, with 12 bases between. The germline V gene encodes CDR1 MRHNA and CDR2 SNTAGT. The CDR3 contains 13 residues. CDR3 region: CASSLSWVETQYF. DNA of the CDR3: TGTGCCAGCAGTTTGAGTTGGGTGGAGACCCAGTACTTC.

This clonotype was seen a single time. The chain couples TRBV6-2 or TRBV6-3 to TRBJ2-7, with D tentatively TRBD2 (6 bases). V was pared by 4 bases and J by 2 bases, with 12 bases between. The germline gives CDR1 MNHEY, CDR2 SVGEGT. The CDR3 spans 14 residues. The CDR3 protein is CASSSRLGTYEQYF. CDR3 coding DNA: TGTGCCAGCAGTTCAAGACTAGGGACCTACGAGCAGTACTTC.

This chain connects TRBV6-1 to TRBJ2-4; D is possibly TRBD2 (5 bases). The CDR3 sequence is 15 residues long. V shed 5 bases and J shed 7 bases, with 18 bases lying between them. The germline V gene has CDR1 MNHNS and CDR2 SASEGT. The CDR3 reads CASSPRVGVGNIQYF. DNA of the CDR3: TGTGCCAGCAGTCCGAGGGTTGGGGTTGGCAACATTCAGTACTTC.

The rearrangement links TRBV12-3 or TRBV12-4 to TRBJ1-2; D is perhaps TRBD1 (6 bases). The CDR3 spans 17 residues. Trimming pared 3 bases from V and 4 bases from J, leaving 21 bases between. Here the CDR3 DNA reads TGTGCCAGCAGTTTGGTGGGAGCAGGGGAGTATGTCTATGGCTACACCTTC. This sequence encodes CASSLVGAGEYVYGYTF.

This clonotype was detected many times. V usage is TRBV28 and J usage is TRBJ2-5; D ambiguous. CDR1 and CDR2 from the germline V gene are MDHEN and SYDVKM. The germline V and J ends were trimmed by 4 bases and 5 bases, with 8 bases remaining between them. The CDR3 extends over 12 amino acids. CDR3 residues: CASSYPFETQYF. The CDR3, as DNA: TGTGCCAGCAGTTACCCCTTTGAGACCCAGTACTTC.